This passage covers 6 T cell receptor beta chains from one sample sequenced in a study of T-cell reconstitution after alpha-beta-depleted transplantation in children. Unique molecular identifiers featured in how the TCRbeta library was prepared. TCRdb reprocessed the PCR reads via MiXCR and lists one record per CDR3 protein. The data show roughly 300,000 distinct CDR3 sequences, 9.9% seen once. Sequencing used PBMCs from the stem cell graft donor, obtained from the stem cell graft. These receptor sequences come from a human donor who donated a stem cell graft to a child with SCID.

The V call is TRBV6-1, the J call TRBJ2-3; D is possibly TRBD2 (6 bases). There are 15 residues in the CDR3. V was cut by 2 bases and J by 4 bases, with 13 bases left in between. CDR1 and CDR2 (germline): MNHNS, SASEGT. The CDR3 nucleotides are TGTGCCAGCAGTGAATTGGGGGGTTGGGCAGATACGCAGTATTTT. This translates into CASSELGGWADTQYF.

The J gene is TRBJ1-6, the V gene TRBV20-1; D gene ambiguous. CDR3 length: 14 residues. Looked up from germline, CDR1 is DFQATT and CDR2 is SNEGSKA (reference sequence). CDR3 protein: CSAAEVSYNSPLHF. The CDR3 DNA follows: TGCAGCGCAGCCGAGGTATCCTATAATTCACCCCTCCACTTT.

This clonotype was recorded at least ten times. CDR3 residues: CASSDTGREAFF. CDR3 DNA sequence: TGTGCCAGCAGTGATACGGGACGGGAAGCTTTCTTT. The chain is built from TRBV2 and TRBJ1-1, with a tentative D call TRBD1 (5 bases). In germline, CDR1 is SNHLY, CDR2 FYNNEI. V was trimmed by 3 bases and J by 8 bases, leaving 10 bases between them. This CDR3 spans 12 amino acids.

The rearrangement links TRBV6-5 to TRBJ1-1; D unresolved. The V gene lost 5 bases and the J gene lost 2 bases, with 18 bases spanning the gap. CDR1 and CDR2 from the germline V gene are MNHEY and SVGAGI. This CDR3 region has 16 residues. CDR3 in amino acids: CASSTGLTNLNTEAFF. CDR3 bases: TGTGCCAGCAGTACTGGACTGACGAATTTAAACACTGAAGCTTTCTTT.

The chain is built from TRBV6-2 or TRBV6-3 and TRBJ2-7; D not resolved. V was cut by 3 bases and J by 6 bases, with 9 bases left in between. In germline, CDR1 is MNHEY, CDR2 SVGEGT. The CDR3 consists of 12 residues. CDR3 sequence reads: CASSYVSTEQYF. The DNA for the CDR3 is TGTGCCAGCAGTTATGTATCTACCGAGCAGTACTTC.

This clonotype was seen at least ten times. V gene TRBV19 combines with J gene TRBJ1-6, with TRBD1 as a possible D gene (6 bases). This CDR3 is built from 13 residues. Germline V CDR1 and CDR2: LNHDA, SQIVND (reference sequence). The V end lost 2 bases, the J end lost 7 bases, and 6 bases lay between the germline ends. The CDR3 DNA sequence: TGTGCCAGTAGTATACAGGGGAATTCACCCCTCCACTTT. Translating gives CASSIQGNSPLHF.